These 30 T cell receptor beta chains share one sample of origin, sequenced in a study of T cell changes during pregnancy in multiple sclerosis (dated by TCRdb to about 2019). Library preparation was by the immunoSEQ multiplex PCR assay. Imported from immuneACCESS, the table was reduced by TCRdb to in-frame sequences with V and J called. These copies leave out some clones; in studies compared against another copy, an unresolved V gene accounts for under half, and the cause of the remainder is not known. The sample table shows 60,000 to 85,000 clones, and roughly 94% are seen once. The ten top clones hold about 0.5% of the sample. The source material was peripheral blood, sampled in the third trimester of pregnancy. The receptors here all came from a female donor with multiple sclerosis, enrolled in a pregnancy study.

The sample holds one count of this clone. V is TRBV19 and J is TRBJ2-7; D perhaps matches TRBD2 (6 bases). This CDR3 comprises 15 residues. Germline V gene data show CDR1 as LNHDA and CDR2 as SQIVND (reference sequence). V was cut by 1 base and J by 0 bases, with 10 bases left in between. CDR3 DNA: TGTGCCAGTAGTATAGCGGGGGAGACCTCCTACGAGCAGTACTTC. It specifies CASSIAGETSYEQYF.

V gene TRBV7-2 combines with J gene TRBJ1-6, with 10 nucleotides matching TRBD1. Looked up from germline, CDR1 is SGHTA and CDR2 is FQGNSA. The CDR3 is 18 amino acids. Trimming at V came to 5 bases and at J to 2 bases, leaving 9 bases not matched to a gene. Written as DNA, the CDR3 is TGTGCCAGCAGCCCAGGCCCGGGACAGGGGACCTATAATTCACCCCTCCACTTT. Its protein product is CASSPGPGQGTYNSPLHF.

The chain links TRBV6-1 to TRBJ1-2; 7 bases map to TRBD1. Germline V CDR1 and CDR2: MNHNS, SASEGT. The CDR3 is 13 residues long. Unmatched junction bases numbered 6, after V lost 9 bases and J lost 2 bases. In DNA, the CDR3 is TGTGCCAGTCGAAGGGACAGCAACTATGGCTACACCTTC. Translating it yields CASRRDSNYGYTF.

This clone was detected once. V and J are TRBV5-4 and TRBJ2-7; TRBD2 might be the D (5 bases). The CDR3 is 15 amino acids. The germline gives CDR1 SGHNT, CDR2 YYREEE (reference sequence). Trimming stripped 4 bases from V and 4 bases from J, with 18 bases between. The CDR3: CASSPQGSLGYEQYF. The CDR3 DNA reads TGTGCCAGCAGCCCTCAAGGGAGCCTGGGTTACGAGCAGTACTTC.

The rearrangement uses TRBV7-2 and TRBJ1-6, with a weak D call TRBD1 (5 bases). Trimming stripped 5 bases from V and 6 bases from J, with 11 bases between. The CDR3 consists of 14 residues. CDR1 and CDR2 from the germline V gene are SGHTA and FQGNSA. The DNA for the CDR3 is TGTGCCAGCAGCGCTCTCGGGGGTAATTCACCCCTCCACTTT. Its protein product is CASSALGGNSPLHF.

The V call is TRBV27, the J call TRBJ1-1, with 9 bases matching TRBD1. This CDR3 region has 18 residues. Germline V gives CDR1 MNHEY, CDR2 SMNVEV (reference sequence). V trimming: 7 bases; J trimming: 0 bases; junction bases outside the gene matches: 15. CDR3 protein: CASTLSLGTGLMNTEAFF. In DNA, the CDR3 is TGTGCCAGCACCCTCTCCTTGGGGACAGGGCTCATGAACACTGAAGCTTTCTTT.

The chain links TRBV2 to TRBJ2-2; TRBD2 matches 9 bases. The CDR3 covers 19 residues. With 4 bases clipped from V and 1 base from J, the junction kept 13 bases outside the gene matches. The germline V gene encodes CDR1 SNHLY and CDR2 FYNNEI. CDR3 DNA: TGTGCCAGCAGTGGGGAGGCGGCTAGCGGGGACCTGAACACCGGGGAGCTGTTTTTT. Translation gives CASSGEAASGDLNTGELFF.

The J gene is TRBJ2-5, the V gene TRBV2; tentative D call: TRBD1 (7 bases). Deletions cut 8 bases from V and 4 bases from J, with 17 bases between. Germline CDR1 SNHLY, CDR2 FYNNEI. This CDR3 has 14 residues. CDR3 nucleotides: TGTGCCAGCCGAAAACGACAGGGAGGAGAGACCCAGTACTTC. Encoded protein: CASRKRQGGETQYF.

The V gene is TRBV5-6, the J gene TRBJ1-5, with 8 positions matching TRBD1. This CDR3 contains 15 residues. Germline V gene lookup returns CDR1 SGHDT and CDR2 YYEEEE. Losses at the gene ends were 4 bases for V and 5 bases for J; bases not matched to a gene: 8. CDR3 nucleotides: TGTGCCAGCAGCGTAGGACAGGGACTGGATCAGCCCCAGCATTTT. Its translation: CASSVGQGLDQPQHF.

The DNA of the CDR3 is TGTGCCAGCAGTCAGGGGATGAACACTGAAGCTTTCTTT. It specifies CASSQGMNTEAFF. This chain connects TRBV25-1 to TRBJ1-1; perhaps TRBD1 as D (6 bases). This CDR3 comprises 13 residues. Trimming left V 5 bases short and J 0 bases short, with 7 bases between. The germline gives CDR1 MGHDK, CDR2 SYGVNS.

This sequence joins TRBV19 and TRBJ1-3, with a weak D call TRBD1 (5 bases). V lost 5 bases to trimming and J lost 0 bases, with 8 bases between them. The CDR3 extends over 14 amino acids. Germline lookup yields CDR1 LNHDA and CDR2 SQIVND (reference sequence). In DNA, the CDR3 is TGTGCCAGTAGTGACAGTTTCTCTGGAAACACCATATATTTT. Amino acids: CASSDSFSGNTIYF. Drawing the rest from reference TRBV19 and TRBJ1-3, the complete variable domain is DGGITQSPKYLFRKEGQNVTLSCEQNLNHDAMYWYRQDPGQGLRLIYYSQIVNDFQKGDIAEGYSVSREKKESFPLTVTSAQKNPTAFYLCASSDSFSGNTIYFGEGSWLTVV.

This chain links TRBV6-1 with TRBJ2-6; 7 bases are shared with TRBD1. The CDR3 loop spans 16 amino acids. V lost 4 bases and J lost 0; bases outside the gene matches: 3. Germline CDR1 reads MNHNS; CDR2 reads SASEGT. DNA for the CDR3: TGTGCCAGCAGTGTTAGGGACAGCTCTGGGGCCAACGTCCTGACTTTC. As protein: CASSVRDSSGANVLTF.

V gene TRBV6-4 combines with J gene TRBJ2-1, with 9 nucleotides matching TRBD2. V lost 2 bases and J lost 6; bases outside the gene matches: 8. The germline CDR1 and CDR2 sequences are MRHNA and SNTAGT. The CDR3 sequence is 16 residues long. The CDR3 is CASSDTAGGAGNEQFF. The CDR3 DNA reads TGTGCCAGCAGTGACACCGCGGGGGGGGCAGGCAATGAGCAGTTCTTC.

The chain has TRBV9 and TRBJ2-7; 8 positions match TRBD1. CDR3 length equals 15 residues. Trimming cost V 0 bases and J 0 bases; bases outside gene matches: 2. Germline V CDR1 and CDR2: SGDLS, YYNGEE. The CDR3 DNA sequence: TGTGCCAGCAGCGTAGCCGACAGGGGCTCCTACGAGCAGTACTTC. Translating gives CASSVADRGSYEQYF.

The chain joins TRBV21-1 to TRBJ2-7; the table's D call TRBD2 went unverified against the DNA. TRBV21-1 is designated a pseudogene. The CDR3 totals 14 residues. As DNA, the CDR3 is TGTGCCAGCAGACGAGGCGGGGGGATCTTGGACCAGTACTTC. Its protein is CASRRGGGILDQYF.

The chain uses TRBV4-1 and TRBJ1-2; no reliable D call. V was cut by 4 bases and J by 8 bases, with 8 bases left in between. There are 11 residues in the CDR3. In germline, CDR1 is MGHRA, CDR2 YSYEKL. The CDR3 nucleotides read TGCGCCAGCAGCCCCGGTTTAGGCTACACCTTC. Protein sequence: CASSPGLGYTF.

DNA for the CDR3: TGTGCCAGCAGCTCACCTATACAGGGGGACAGAAACACCATATATTTT. It yields the protein CASSSPIQGDRNTIYF. The rearrangement uses TRBV7-9 and TRBJ1-3; 8 positions agree with TRBD1. The V gene's germline CDR1 is SEHNR and CDR2 FQNEAQ (reference sequence). The CDR3 runs to 16 residues. V trimming: 4 bases; J trimming: 5 bases; junction bases outside the gene matches: 10.

The rearrangement joins TRBV7-6 to TRBJ2-1, with 9 bases lining up with TRBD2. V lost 1 base and J lost 5; bases outside the gene matches: 3. Germline V CDR1 and CDR2: SGHVS, FNYEAQ. There are 15 residues in the CDR3. The CDR3 reads CASSLGLAGNNEQFF. In DNA form, the CDR3 reads TGTGCCAGCAGCTTAGGGCTAGCGGGAAACAATGAGCAGTTCTTC.

V gene TRBV5-1 combines with J gene TRBJ2-1, with D possibly matching TRBD1 (5 bases). Deletions cut 4 bases from V and 9 bases from J, with 8 bases between. Germline CDR1 is SGHRS and CDR2 is YFSETQ. The CDR3 totals 11 residues. CDR3 amino acids: CASSADSEQFF. The CDR3 bases are TGCGCCAGCAGCGCCGACAGTGAGCAGTTCTTC.

This rearrangement joins TRBV14 to TRBJ2-5; 9 bases match TRBD2. Germline V CDR1 and CDR2: SGHDN, FVKESK. The CDR3 has 17 residues. V shed 2 bases and J 3 bases; nucleotides not matched to a gene: 10. CDR3 protein: CASSQLRAGGLKETQYF. For the CDR3, the DNA is TGTGCCAGCAGCCAATTACGAGCGGGGGGCCTTAAAGAGACCCAGTACTTC. Full variable domain (rest looked up from reference TRBV14 and TRBJ2-5): EAGVTQFPSHSVIEKGQTVTLRCDPISGHDNLYWYRRVMGKEIKFLLHFVKESKQDESGMPNNRFLAERTGGTYSTLKVQPAELEDSGVYFCASSQLRAGGLKETQYFGPGTRLLVL.

J is TRBJ1-6 and V is TRBV7-2, with D possibly matching TRBD1 (6 bases). Germline V gene sequence: CDR1 SGHTA, CDR2 FQGNSA. This CDR3 comprises 16 residues. The V gene lost 0 bases and the J gene lost 7 bases, with 13 bases spanning the gap. The CDR3 loop reads CASSLALRGLNSPLHF. Written as DNA, the CDR3 is TGTGCCAGCAGCTTAGCGCTGCGGGGGCTGAATTCACCCCTCCACTTT.

The chain joins TRBV4-2 to TRBJ2-3, with 11 bases identical to TRBD2. The CDR3 has 17 residues. Trimming at V came to 1 base and at J to 5 bases, leaving 8 bases not matched to a gene. Germline V CDR1 and CDR2: LGHNA, YNFKEQ. The CDR3 reads CASSQVGSGGAEDTQYF. Written as DNA, the CDR3 is TGTGCCAGCAGCCAAGTCGGTAGCGGGGGGGCGGAAGATACGCAGTATTTT.

This chain uses TRBV7-8 with TRBJ1-1; D is unresolved. V was clipped by 4 bases and J by 7 bases, with 7 bases between them. Germline CDR1 SGHVS, CDR2 FQNEAQ. This CDR3 spans 11 amino acids. For the CDR3, the DNA is TGTGCCAGCAGCTCCCTCGGTGAAGCTTTCTTT. Translation: CASSSLGEAFF.

The J gene is TRBJ1-2, the V gene TRBV7-2; maybe TRBD1 (6 bases). This CDR3 comprises 12 residues. Between the trimmed V and J ends, which lost 3 bases and 5 bases, there was a span of 7 bases. In germline, CDR1 is SGHTA, CDR2 FQGNSA. CDR3 bases: TGTGCCAGCAGCTTCAGGGGATATGGCTACACCTTC. As protein: CASSFRGYGYTF.

The rearrangement links TRBV7-6 to TRBJ2-1; TRBD2 aligns across 9 bases. The CDR3 is made up of 19 amino acids. Germline lookup yields CDR1 SGHVS and CDR2 FNYEAQ. The trim removed 1 base at V and 4 bases at J, leaving 14 bases unmatched. CDR3 sequence: CASSLVLAGSRGGYNEQFF. The CDR3 DNA reads as TGTGCCAGCAGCTTAGTCCTAGCGGGGTCCCGGGGGGGATACAATGAGCAGTTCTTC.

The chain employs TRBV9 and TRBJ1-1; perhaps TRBD1 as D (5 bases). The CDR3 sequence is 13 residues long. V lost 0 bases to trimming and J lost 6 bases, with 9 bases between them. The germline V gene has CDR1 SGDLS and CDR2 YYNGEE. The CDR3 region has the DNA TGTGCCAGCAGCGTAGCTGGGGGGGCTGAAGCTTTCTTT. It specifies CASSVAGGAEAFF.

This chain connects TRBV28 to TRBJ2-5; 11 bases are shared with TRBD1. V lost 6 bases to trimming and J lost 3 bases; unmatched junction nucleotides: 15. The CDR3 loop spans 18 amino acids. Germline values: CDR1 MDHEN, CDR2 SYDVKM. The CDR3 spells CASRRAPGQGENKETQYF. The CDR3 DNA reads TGTGCCAGCAGGAGGGCCCCGGGACAGGGGGAGAACAAAGAGACCCAGTACTTC.

The DNA for the CDR3 is TGTGCCAGCAGCTCCGACAGGGGCCAAAGGACCCAGTACTTC. This encodes CASSSDRGQRTQYF. This chain links TRBV5-5 with TRBJ2-5, with 8 bases lining up with TRBD1. After removal of 3 bases from V and 7 bases from J, the junction contained 8 bases not matched to a gene. The germline V gene has CDR1 SGHKS and CDR2 YYEKEE (reference sequence). The CDR3 contains 14 residues.

The chain carries TRBV5-7 and TRBJ2-7, with a possible D match to TRBD1 (6 bases). TRBV5-7 is sorted into the ORF group, with uncertain function. The CDR3 runs to 15 residues. V lost 0 bases and J 2 bases, leaving 12 bases between the germline ends. The DNA of the CDR3 is TGTGCCAGCAGCTTGGAGCAGGGGCCCACCTACGAGCAGTACTTC. Translation: CASSLEQGPTYEQYF.

The rearrangement joins TRBV6-6 to TRBJ1-1; D is perhaps TRBD1 (5 bases). The CDR3 extends over 15 amino acids. Germline V gene sequence: CDR1 MNHNY, CDR2 SVGAGI (reference sequence). The V and J ends lost 4 bases and 6 bases respectively, with 18 bases between them. CDR3 sequence: CASSSPDLDTAEAFF. DNA of the CDR3: TGTGCCAGCAGTTCCCCCGATTTGGACACTGCTGAAGCTTTCTTT.